Given below is one TCR beta chain in context. The antigen is unknown. The record originates from a study of shared clonotypes between healthy human individuals. General study results and limits: The generation probabilities recorded for non-shared clonotypes fell below those of clonotypes shared by all four donors.

Data came from immunoSEQ multiplex PCR; TCRdb stores just in-frame clones and leaves some out. The sample yields about 2 million clones, about 95% seen once. Naive-designated CD8 cells lacked CD45RO, were positively enriched for CCR7, and omitted terminally differentiated effector memory CD45RA+ cells. The receptor was derived from a man aged 18 to 30 in good health. The specimen sequenced was naive CD8+ T cells sorted from blood.

The CDR3 loop is CASSLGNGGAHNEQFF. The DNA of the CDR3 is TGTGCCAGCAGCTTGGGTAACGGCGGGGCCCACAATGAGCAGTTCTTC. The rearrangement joins TRBV5-6 to TRBJ2-1, with D possibly being TRBD2 (6 bases). Germline V CDR1 and CDR2: SGHDT, YYEEEE. V was shortened by 0 bases and J by 5 bases, with 15 bases between the two germline ends. The CDR3 is 16 amino acids.